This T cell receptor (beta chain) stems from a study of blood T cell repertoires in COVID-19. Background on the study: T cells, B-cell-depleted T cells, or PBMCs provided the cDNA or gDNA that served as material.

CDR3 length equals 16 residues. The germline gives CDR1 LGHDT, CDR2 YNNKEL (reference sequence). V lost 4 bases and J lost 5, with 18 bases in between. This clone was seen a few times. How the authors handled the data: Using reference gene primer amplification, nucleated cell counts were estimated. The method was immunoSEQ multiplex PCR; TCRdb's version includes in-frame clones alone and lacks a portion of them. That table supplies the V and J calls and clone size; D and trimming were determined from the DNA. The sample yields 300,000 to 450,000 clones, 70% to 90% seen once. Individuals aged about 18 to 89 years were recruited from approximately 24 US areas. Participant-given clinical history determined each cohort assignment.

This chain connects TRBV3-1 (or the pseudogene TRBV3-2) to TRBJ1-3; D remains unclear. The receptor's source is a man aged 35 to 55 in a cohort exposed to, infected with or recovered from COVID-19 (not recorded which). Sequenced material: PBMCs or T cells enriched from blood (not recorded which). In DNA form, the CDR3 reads TGTGCCAGCAGCCCCGAAAAGTCAGGCCCGAGAAACACCATATATTTT. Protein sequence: CASSPEKSGPRNTIYF.